Presented here are 8 T cell receptor beta chains from one specimen sequenced in a study of post-analysis software for immune sequencing data. Regarding the study as a whole: Comparison of patients with controls showed 4 to 6 TRBV segments more frequent in patients, TRBV5-6, TRBV5-1 and TRBV20-1 among them.

The library was made from cDNA and included unique molecular identifiers. TCRdb used MiXCR to reprocess the PCR reads, holding one entry per CDR3 protein. The profile covers around 200,000 distinct CDR3 sequences, with around 29% appearing a single time and about 3.4% taken by the ten largest. For these TCRs, the target antigens are not known. Sequencing input: blood. Source of these receptors: a girl younger than 18 with multiple sclerosis.

As to this clonotype: A much bigger clone sits one base away, suggesting this may be a read error. CDR3 in DNA: TGTGCCAGCAACCCGGGACTTCACCAAGAGACCCAGTACTTC. This encodes CASNPGLHQETQYF. This sequence joins TRBV12-3 or TRBV12-4 and TRBJ2-5; D is perhaps TRBD2 (6 bases). The CDR3 runs 14 residues. The V gene lost 7 bases and the J gene lost 0 bases, with 12 bases spanning the gap.

This clonotype was observed a few times. This chain links TRBV11-3 with TRBJ2-1, with 9 bases matching TRBD2. Per germline, CDR1 SGHNT and CDR2 YENEEA. Trimming at V came to 1 base and at J to 7 bases, leaving 5 bases not matched to a gene. CDR3 length equals 15 residues. As DNA, the CDR3 is TGTGCCAGCAGCTTAGGCGGGGGGGCTGAGAATGAGCAGTTCTTC. Its protein product is CASSLGGGAENEQFF. Combining the CDR3 with reference TRBV11-3 and TRBJ2-1 gives the whole variable domain EAGVVQSPRYKIIEKKQPVAFWCNPISGHNTLYWYLQNLGQGPELLIRYENEEAVDDSQLPKDRFSAERLKGVDSTLKIQPAELGDSAVYLCASSLGGGAENEQFFGPGTRLTVL.

The chain is built from TRBV4-3 and TRBJ1-1, with D tentatively TRBD1 (5 bases). Germline V CDR1 and CDR2: LGHNA, YSLEER. V was clipped by 0 bases and J by 10 bases, with 15 bases between them. The CDR3 consists of 14 residues. The CDR3: CASSQDGTGGRAFF. In DNA, the CDR3 is TGCGCCAGCAGCCAAGATGGGACCGGAGGGCGAGCTTTCTTT.

This clonotype was counted at least ten times. The V and J genes are TRBV7-9 and TRBJ2-7; no clear D. The length of the CDR3 is 12 residues. Germline CDR1 reads SEHNR; CDR2 reads FQNEAQ (reference sequence). With 0 bases removed from V and 3 bases from J, the gap between germline ends came to 3 bases. The CDR3 region is CASSLAVYEQYF. DNA of the CDR3: TGTGCCAGCAGCTTAGCGGTCTACGAGCAGTACTTC.

The chain carries TRBV7-2 and TRBJ2-1, with D perhaps assigned TRBD1 or TRBD2 (6 bases each). CDR1 SGHTA and CDR2 FQGNSA come from the germline V gene. The CDR3 length is 14 residues. With 7 bases removed from V and 9 bases from J, the gap between germline ends came to 19 bases. Here the CDR3 reads CASTLGAGPPEQFF. The CDR3 region has the DNA TGTGCCAGCACCCTGGGGGCGGGACCTCCTGAGCAGTTCTTC.

This clonotype was counted a few times. The chain couples TRBV19 to TRBJ1-6, with 11 bases that match TRBD1. V dropped 6 bases and J dropped 7; count of bases not matched to a gene: 11. Germline loops: CDR1 LNHDA, CDR2 SQIVND (reference sequence). The CDR3 spans 17 residues. The CDR3 nucleotides are TGTGCCAGTAGCTACCGGACAGGGGGCCCTTTGAATTCACCCCTCCACTTT. Translated, it gives CASSYRTGGPLNSPLHF. The whole variable domain, remainder taken from reference TRBV19 and TRBJ1-6, is DGGITQSPKYLFRKEGQNVTLSCEQNLNHDAMYWYRQDPGQGLRLIYYSQIVNDFQKGDIAEGYSVSREKKESFPLTVTSAQKNPTAFYLCASSYRTGGPLNSPLHFGNGTRLTVT.

The V and J genes are TRBV13 and TRBJ2-5; 7 bases map to TRBD2. With V trimmed by 3 bases and J by 5 bases, 9 bases remained unmatched. The CDR3 runs 15 residues. CDR1 and CDR2 (germline): PRHDT, FYEKMQ (reference sequence). The CDR3 DNA reads TGTGCCAGCAGCTTTGGAGGACTAGATTGGGAGACCCAGTACTTC. It specifies CASSFGGLDWETQYF.

The V and J genes are TRBV7-9 and TRBJ2-6; possibly TRBD1 or TRBD2 for D (6 bases each). Trimming stripped 1 base from V and 1 base from J, with 17 bases between. The CDR3 is 19 amino acids. The V gene's germline CDR1 is SEHNR and CDR2 FQNEAQ (reference sequence). CDR3 protein: CASSLGLGGAKSGANVLTF. The CDR3 DNA reads as TGTGCCAGCAGCTTAGGTCTGGGGGGCGCAAAATCTGGGGCCAACGTCCTGACTTTC.